The 10 T cell receptor beta chains presented below share a single source sample, sequenced in a study of blood T cell repertoires in COVID-19. TCRdb keeps only in-frame clones here, not all; method: immunoSEQ multiplex PCR. Among around 130,000 clones listed, 80% to 90% were seen once. Sequenced: peripheral blood. All receptors derive from a man between 65 and 79 years old with active or convalescent COVID-19.

The chain has TRBV2 and TRBJ1-1, with 7 positions matching TRBD1. Germline V gene lookup returns CDR1 SNHLY and CDR2 FYNNEI. V trimming: 6 bases; J trimming: 10 bases; junction bases outside the gene matches: 8. The CDR3 consists of 12 residues. CDR3 sequence reads: CASRLRGRGAFF. In DNA form, the CDR3 reads TGTGCCAGCAGGCTAAGGGGGCGAGGAGCTTTCTTT.

In its sample, this clone was seen once. The chain is built from TRBV24-1 and TRBJ2-5, with D possibly TRBD1 on 6 matching bases. The V end lost 3 bases, the J end lost 5 bases, and 15 bases lay between the germline ends. CDR3 size: 15 residues. Germline V lookup: CDR1 KGHDR, CDR2 SFDVKD. The CDR3: CATSDIGVDRETQYF. As DNA, the CDR3 is TGTGCCACCAGTGATATAGGGGTAGACAGGGAGACCCAGTACTTC.

This chain links TRBV6-4 with TRBJ2-1, with 10 bases lining up with TRBD2. The CDR3 has 15 amino acids. Trimming cost V 5 bases and J 5 bases; bases outside gene matches: 6. Germline V CDR1 and CDR2: MRHNA, SNTAGT. The CDR3 here is CASSLYTSGDNEQFF. In DNA, the CDR3 is TGTGCCAGCAGTCTGTATACTAGCGGGGACAATGAGCAGTTCTTC.

The chain joins TRBV5-1 to TRBJ1-1; 7 bases line up with TRBD1. J gave up 0 bases and V 6 bases, and 5 bases lay outside the gene matches. Germline-derived CDR1 and CDR2 are SGHRS and YFSETQ. This CDR3 is built from 14 residues. The DNA for the CDR3 is TGCGCCAGCACCCCGACAGGGTTGAACACTGAAGCTTTCTTT. Its translation is CASTPTGLNTEAFF.

The CDR3 nucleotides read TGTGCCAGCAGTCCTCAGGACAAGGCCTACTCTGGAAACACCATATATTTT. Protein product: CASSPQDKAYSGNTIYF. The chain has TRBV28 and TRBJ1-3; possibly TRBD1 for D (5 bases). Germline values: CDR1 MDHEN, CDR2 SYDVKM. V lost 5 bases, J lost 0 bases, and 17 bases lay in between. This CDR3 spans 17 amino acids. Full variable domain (remainder filled in from reference TRBV28 and TRBJ1-3): DVKVTQSSRYLVKRTGEKVFLECVQDMDHENMFWYRQDPGLGLRLIYFSYDVKMKEKGDIPEGYSVSREKKERFSLILESASTNQTSMYLCASSPQDKAYSGNTIYFGEGSWLTVV.

The table lists this clone with a few counts. The chain carries TRBV30 and TRBJ2-1; 14 nucleotides agree with TRBD2. Germline V gene data show CDR1 as GTSNPN and CDR2 as SVGIG (reference sequence). This CDR3 contains 16 residues. V lost 3 bases and J lost 3; bases outside the gene matches: 4. CDR3 loop: CAWRGGTSGGYNEQFF. CDR3 nucleotides: TGTGCCTGGAGGGGAGGGACTAGCGGGGGCTACAATGAGCAGTTCTTC.

This chain's CDR3 is CASSLRHLSNQPQHF. The CDR3 nucleotides read TGCGCCAGCAGCTTGAGACACCTTAGCAATCAGCCCCAGCATTTT. The rearrangement uses TRBV5-1 and TRBJ1-5, with unresolved D. Trimming cost V 1 base and J 0 bases, with 8 bases left between them. Germline V CDR1 and CDR2: SGHRS, YFSETQ. The CDR3 contains 15 residues.

In DNA, the CDR3 is TGTGCCAGCAGCTGGGGACTAGCGGCCAACACAGATACGCAGTATTTT. As protein: CASSWGLAANTDTQYF. V is TRBV5-5 and J is TRBJ2-3, with TRBD2 identical over 11 bases. Germline CDR1 is SGHKS and CDR2 is YYEKEE (reference sequence). With V trimmed by 3 bases and J by 2 bases, 5 bases remained unmatched. This CDR3 region has 16 residues. Full variable domain (remainder filled in from reference TRBV5-5 and TRBJ2-3): DAGVTQSPTHLIKTRGQQVTLRCSPISGHKSVSWYQQVLGQGPQFIFQYYEKEERGRGNFPDRFSARQFPNYSSELNVNALLLGDSALYLCASSWGLAANTDTQYFGPGTRLTVL.

Note on this clone: One junction end disagrees with the germline gene, perhaps due to a read error. This chain uses TRBV6-5 with TRBJ1-2; 7 bases match TRBD1. This CDR3 region has 13 residues. The V gene's germline CDR1 is MNHEY and CDR2 SVGAGI. CDR3 nucleotide sequence: TGTGCCAGCAGGTCAGGGGGAAACTACGGCTACACCTTC. This sequence encodes CASRSGGNYGYTF.

The chain joins TRBV27 to TRBJ1-2; 7 bases are shared with TRBD1. The CDR3 has 15 amino acids. V gave up 6 bases and J gave up 5 bases; unmatched junction bases: 12. Germline CDR1 is MNHEY and CDR2 is SMNVEV (reference sequence). CDR3 region: CASRGGLEVLYGYTF. The CDR3, as DNA: TGTGCCAGCAGAGGGGGCTTGGAGGTGCTTTATGGCTACACCTTC.